This TCR beta chain was recorded in a study of CD8 T cells in Susac syndrome. It was with random hexamers that about 0.45 to 1 ug RNA was reverse transcribed. TCRdb reprocessed the immunoSEQ multiplex PCR reads via MiXCR and lists one record per CDR3 protein. The profile covers around 71,000 distinct CDR3 sequences, with nearly 96% appearing a single time and 0.11% taken by the ten largest. Germline V gives CDR1 MNHEY, CDR2 SVGAGI. The length of the CDR3 is 16 residues. V was shortened by 0 bases and J by 3 bases, with 11 bases between the two germline ends. This chain connects TRBV6-5 to TRBJ2-2; no clear D gene. The sample was CD4+ T cells from PBMCs. The TCR comes from a human donor with multiple sclerosis. The CDR3 protein is CASSYSAGLDTGELFF. CDR3 bases: TGTGCCAGCAGTTACTCGGCCGGGCTTGACACCGGGGAGCTGTTTTTT.